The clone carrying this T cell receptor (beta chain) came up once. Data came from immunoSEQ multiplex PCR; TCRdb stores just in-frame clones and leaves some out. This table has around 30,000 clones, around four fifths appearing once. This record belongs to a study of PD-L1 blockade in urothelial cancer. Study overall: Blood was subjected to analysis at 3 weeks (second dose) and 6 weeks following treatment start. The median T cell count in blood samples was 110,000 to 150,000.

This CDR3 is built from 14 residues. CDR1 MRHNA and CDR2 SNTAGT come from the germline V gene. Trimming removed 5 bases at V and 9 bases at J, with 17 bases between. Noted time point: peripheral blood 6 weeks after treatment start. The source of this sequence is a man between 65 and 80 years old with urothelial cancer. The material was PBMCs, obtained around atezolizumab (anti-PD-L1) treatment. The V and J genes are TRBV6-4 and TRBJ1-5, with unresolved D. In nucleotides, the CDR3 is TGTGCCAGCAGTTCATCGAGCGGAATCACGCCCCAGCATTTT. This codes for CASSSSSGITPQHF.